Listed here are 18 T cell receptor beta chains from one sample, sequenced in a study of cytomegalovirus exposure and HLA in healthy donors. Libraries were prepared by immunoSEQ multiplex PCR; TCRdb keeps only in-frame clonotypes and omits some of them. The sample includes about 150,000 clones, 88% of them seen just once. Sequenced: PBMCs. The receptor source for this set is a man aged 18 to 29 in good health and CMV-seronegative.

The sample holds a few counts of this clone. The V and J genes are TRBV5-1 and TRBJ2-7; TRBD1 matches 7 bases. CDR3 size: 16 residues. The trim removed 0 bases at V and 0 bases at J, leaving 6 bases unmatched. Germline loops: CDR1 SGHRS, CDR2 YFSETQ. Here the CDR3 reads CASSLAGRGNSYEQYV. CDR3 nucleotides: TGCGCCAGCAGCTTGGCCGGCAGGGGGAACTCCTACGAGCAGTACGTC.

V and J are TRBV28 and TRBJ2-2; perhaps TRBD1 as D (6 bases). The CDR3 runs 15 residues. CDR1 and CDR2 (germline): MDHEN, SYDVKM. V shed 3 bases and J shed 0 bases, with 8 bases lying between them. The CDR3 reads CASSFRGTNTGELFF. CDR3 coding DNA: TGTGCCAGCAGTTTCAGGGGTACGAACACCGGGGAGCTGTTTTTT. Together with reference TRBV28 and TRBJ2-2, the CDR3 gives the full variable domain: DVKVTQSSRYLVKRTGEKVFLECVQDMDHENMFWYRQDPGLGLRLIYFSYDVKMKEKGDIPEGYSVSREKKERFSLILESASTNQTSMYLCASSFRGTNTGELFFGEGSRLTVL.

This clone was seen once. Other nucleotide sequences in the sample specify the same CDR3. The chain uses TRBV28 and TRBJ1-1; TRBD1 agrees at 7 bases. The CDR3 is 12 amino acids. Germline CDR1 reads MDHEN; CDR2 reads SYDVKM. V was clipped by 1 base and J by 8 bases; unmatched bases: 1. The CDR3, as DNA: TGTGCCAGCAGTTTATCCAGGGGGGAAGCTTTCTTT. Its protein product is CASSLSRGEAFF.

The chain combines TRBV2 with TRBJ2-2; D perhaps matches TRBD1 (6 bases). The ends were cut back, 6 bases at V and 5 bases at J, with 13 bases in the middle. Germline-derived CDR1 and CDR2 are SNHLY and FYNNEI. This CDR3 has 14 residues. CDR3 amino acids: CASRGGGGTGELFF. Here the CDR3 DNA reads TGTGCCAGCAGGGGTGGGGGCGGAACCGGGGAGCTGTTTTTT.

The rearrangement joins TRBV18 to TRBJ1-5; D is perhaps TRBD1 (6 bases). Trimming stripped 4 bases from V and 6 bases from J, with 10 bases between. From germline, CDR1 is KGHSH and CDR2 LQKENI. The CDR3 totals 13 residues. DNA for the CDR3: TGTGCCAGCTCACAGGGGGAGGGTCAGCCCCAGCATTTT. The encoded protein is CASSQGEGQPQHF.

Here the CDR3 DNA reads TGCGCCAGCAGCATCGGGACTCCTATGATTGAAGCTTTCTTT. The encoded protein is CASSIGTPMIEAFF. The V and J genes are TRBV5-1 and TRBJ1-1; perhaps TRBD1 as D (5 bases). The V gene's germline CDR1 is SGHRS and CDR2 YFSETQ. This CDR3 has 14 amino acids. Trimming took off 4 bases at V and 7 bases at J, with 17 bases between the two ends.

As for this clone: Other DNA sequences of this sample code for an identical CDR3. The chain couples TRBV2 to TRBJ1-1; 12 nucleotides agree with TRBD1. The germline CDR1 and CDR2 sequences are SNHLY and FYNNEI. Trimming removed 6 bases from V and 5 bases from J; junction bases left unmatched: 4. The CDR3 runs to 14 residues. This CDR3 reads CASRGTGGRTEAFF. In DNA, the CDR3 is TGTGCCAGCAGGGGGACAGGGGGCAGAACTGAAGCTTTCTTT. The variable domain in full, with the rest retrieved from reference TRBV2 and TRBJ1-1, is EPEVTQTPSHQVTQMGQEVILRCVPISNHLYFYWYRQILGQKVEFLVSFYNNEISEKSEIFDDQFSVERPDGSNFTLKIRSTKLEDSAMYFCASRGTGGRTEAFFGQGTRLTVV.

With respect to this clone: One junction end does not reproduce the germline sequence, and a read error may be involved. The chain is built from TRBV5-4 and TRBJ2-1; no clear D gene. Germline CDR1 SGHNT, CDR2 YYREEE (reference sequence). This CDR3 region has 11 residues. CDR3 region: CASSSYNEQFF. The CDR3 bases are TGTGCCAGCAGCTCCTATAATGAGCAGTTCTTC.

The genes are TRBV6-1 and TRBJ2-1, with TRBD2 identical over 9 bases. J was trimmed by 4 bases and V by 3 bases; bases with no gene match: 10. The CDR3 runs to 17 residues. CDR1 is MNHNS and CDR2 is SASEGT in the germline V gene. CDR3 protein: CASSDLASGTLYNEQFF. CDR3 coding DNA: TGTGCCAGCAGTGATTTGGCTAGCGGGACCCTTTACAATGAGCAGTTCTTC.

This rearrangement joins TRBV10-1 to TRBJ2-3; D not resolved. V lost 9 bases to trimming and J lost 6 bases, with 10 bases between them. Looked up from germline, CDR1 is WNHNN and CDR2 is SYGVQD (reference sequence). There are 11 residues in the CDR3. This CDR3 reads CASQLFDTQYF. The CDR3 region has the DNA TGCGCCAGTCAACTGTTTGATACGCAGTATTTT.

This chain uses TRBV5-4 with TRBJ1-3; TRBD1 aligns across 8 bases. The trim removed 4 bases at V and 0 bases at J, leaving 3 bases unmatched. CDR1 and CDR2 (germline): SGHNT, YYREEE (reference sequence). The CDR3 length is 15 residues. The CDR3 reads CASSPQGVSGNTIYF. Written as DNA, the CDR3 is TGTGCCAGCAGCCCACAGGGGGTCTCTGGAAACACCATATATTTT.

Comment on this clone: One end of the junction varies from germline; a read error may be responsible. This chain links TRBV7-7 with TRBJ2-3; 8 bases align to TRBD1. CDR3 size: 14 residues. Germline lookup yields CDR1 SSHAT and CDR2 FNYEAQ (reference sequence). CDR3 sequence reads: CASSQGQASDTQYF. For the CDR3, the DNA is TGTGCTAGCAGCCAGGGACAGGCATCAGATACGCAGTATTTT.

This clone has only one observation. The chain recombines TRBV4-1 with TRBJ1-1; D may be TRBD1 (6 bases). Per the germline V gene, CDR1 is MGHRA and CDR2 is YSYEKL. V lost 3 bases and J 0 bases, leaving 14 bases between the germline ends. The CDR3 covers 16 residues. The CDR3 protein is CASSHTGTGLNTEAFF. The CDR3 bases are TGCGCCAGCAGCCACACCGGAACAGGGTTGAACACTGAAGCTTTCTTT.

The CDR3 DNA follows: TGTGCCTCCGCAGGGTCGCAGTCCTACGAGCAGTACTTC. This codes for CASAGSQSYEQYF. The chain combines TRBV6-1 with TRBJ2-7; D might be TRBD1 (5 bases). The V gene's germline CDR1 is MNHNS and CDR2 SASEGT. The V end lost 11 bases, the J end lost 1 base, and 15 bases lay between the germline ends. The CDR3 loop spans 13 amino acids.

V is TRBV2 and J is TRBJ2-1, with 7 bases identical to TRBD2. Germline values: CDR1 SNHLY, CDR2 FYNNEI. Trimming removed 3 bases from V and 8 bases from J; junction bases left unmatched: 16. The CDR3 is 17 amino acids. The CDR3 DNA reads TGTGCCAGCAGTGAGATGCTAGCGGCGGACCGGGAGGATGAGCAGTTCTTC. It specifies CASSEMLAADREDEQFF.

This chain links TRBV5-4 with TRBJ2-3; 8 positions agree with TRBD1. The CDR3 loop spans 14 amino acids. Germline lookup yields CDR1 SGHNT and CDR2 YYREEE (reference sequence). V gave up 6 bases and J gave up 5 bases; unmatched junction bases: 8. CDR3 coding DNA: TGTGCCAGCACCCTGCAGGGGGCAGGAGATACGCAGTATTTT. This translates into CASTLQGAGDTQYF.

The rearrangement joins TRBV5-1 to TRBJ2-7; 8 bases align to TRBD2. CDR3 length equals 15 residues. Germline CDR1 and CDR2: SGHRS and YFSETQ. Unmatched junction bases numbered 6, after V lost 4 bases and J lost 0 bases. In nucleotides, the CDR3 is TGCGCCAGCAGCCAGCTGGGGACTAGCTCCTACGAGCAGTACTTC. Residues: CASSQLGTSSYEQYF.

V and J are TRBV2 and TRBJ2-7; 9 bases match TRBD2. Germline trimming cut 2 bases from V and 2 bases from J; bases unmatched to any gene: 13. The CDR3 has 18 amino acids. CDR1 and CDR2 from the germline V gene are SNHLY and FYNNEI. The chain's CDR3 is CASSETLGSASGTYEQYF. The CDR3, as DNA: TGTGCCAGCAGTGAAACTCTGGGCTCGGCTAGCGGGACCTACGAGCAGTACTTC.